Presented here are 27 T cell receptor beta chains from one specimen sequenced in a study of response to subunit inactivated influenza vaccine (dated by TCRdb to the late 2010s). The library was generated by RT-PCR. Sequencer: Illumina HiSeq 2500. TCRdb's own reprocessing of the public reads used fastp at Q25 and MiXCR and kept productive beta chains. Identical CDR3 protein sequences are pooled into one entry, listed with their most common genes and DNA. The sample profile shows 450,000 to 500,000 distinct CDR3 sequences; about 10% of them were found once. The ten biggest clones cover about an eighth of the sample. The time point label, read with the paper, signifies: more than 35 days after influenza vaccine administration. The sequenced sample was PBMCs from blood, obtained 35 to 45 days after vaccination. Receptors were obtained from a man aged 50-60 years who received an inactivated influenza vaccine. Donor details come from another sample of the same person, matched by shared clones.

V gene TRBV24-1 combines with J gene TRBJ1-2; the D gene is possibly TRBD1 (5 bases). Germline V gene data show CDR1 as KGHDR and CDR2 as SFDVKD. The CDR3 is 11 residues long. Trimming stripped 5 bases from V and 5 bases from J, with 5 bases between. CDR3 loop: CATSGGYGYTF. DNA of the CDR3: TGTGCCACCAGTGGGGGGTATGGCTACACCTTC.

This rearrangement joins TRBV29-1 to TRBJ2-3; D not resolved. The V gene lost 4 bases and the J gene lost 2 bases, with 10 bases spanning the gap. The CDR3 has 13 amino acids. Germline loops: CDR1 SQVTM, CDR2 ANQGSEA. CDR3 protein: CSVVVTITDTQYF. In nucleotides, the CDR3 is TGCAGCGTTGTGGTCACCATCACAGATACGCAGTATTTT.

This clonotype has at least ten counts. The CDR3 DNA sequence: TGTGCCAGCAGTACGGGGACGGCCGGAAACACCATATATTTT. It yields the protein CASSTGTAGNTIYF. This chain joins TRBV7-9 and TRBJ1-3; TRBD1 might be the D (5 bases). Deletions cut 6 bases from V and 4 bases from J, with 13 bases between. Germline lookup yields CDR1 SEHNR and CDR2 FQNEAQ (reference sequence). This CDR3 is built from 14 residues.

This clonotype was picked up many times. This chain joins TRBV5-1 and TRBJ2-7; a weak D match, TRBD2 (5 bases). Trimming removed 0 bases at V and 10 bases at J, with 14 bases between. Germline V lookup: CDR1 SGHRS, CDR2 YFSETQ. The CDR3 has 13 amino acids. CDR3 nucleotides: TGCGCCAGCAGCTTGGCTAGCCAGTCTTCTCAGTACTTC. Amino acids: CASSLASQSSQYF.

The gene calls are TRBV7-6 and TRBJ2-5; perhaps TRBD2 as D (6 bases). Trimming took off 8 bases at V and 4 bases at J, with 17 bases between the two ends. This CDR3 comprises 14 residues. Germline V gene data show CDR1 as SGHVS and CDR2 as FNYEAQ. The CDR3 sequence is CASRLGRGGETQYF. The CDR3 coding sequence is TGTGCCAGCCGCCTTGGTAGGGGAGGAGAGACCCAGTACTTC.

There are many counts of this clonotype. CDR3: CASSYSGLKRRGEQFF. In nucleotides, the CDR3 is TGTGCCAGCAGTTACTCGGGACTCAAACGAAGGGGTGAGCAGTTCTTC. The chain is built from TRBV6-2 or TRBV6-3 and TRBJ2-1; possible D gene TRBD2, 6 bases. Germline assignment: CDR1 MNHEY and CDR2 SVGEGT. The CDR3 length is 16 residues. The ends were cut back, 0 bases at V and 9 bases at J, with 18 bases in the middle.

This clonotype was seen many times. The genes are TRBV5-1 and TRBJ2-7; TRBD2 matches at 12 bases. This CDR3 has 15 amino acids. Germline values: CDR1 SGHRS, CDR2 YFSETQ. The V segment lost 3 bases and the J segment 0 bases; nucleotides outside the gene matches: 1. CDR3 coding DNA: TGCGCCAGCAGCTCGACTAGCGGGAGCTCCTACGAGCAGTACTTC. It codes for CASSSTSGSSYEQYF.

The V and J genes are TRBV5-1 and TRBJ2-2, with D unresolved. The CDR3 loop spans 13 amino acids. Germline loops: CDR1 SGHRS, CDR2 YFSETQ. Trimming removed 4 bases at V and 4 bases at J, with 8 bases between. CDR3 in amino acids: CASSETTTGELFF. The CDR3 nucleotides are TGCGCCAGCAGCGAGACAACCACCGGGGAGCTGTTTTTT.

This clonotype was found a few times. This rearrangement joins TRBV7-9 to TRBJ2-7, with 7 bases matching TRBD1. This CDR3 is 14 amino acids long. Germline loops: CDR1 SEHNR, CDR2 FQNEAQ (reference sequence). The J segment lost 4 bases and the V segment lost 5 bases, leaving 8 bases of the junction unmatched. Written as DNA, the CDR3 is TGTGCCAGCAGCGTCCGGGACAGCGTATACGAGCAGTACTTC. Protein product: CASSVRDSVYEQYF. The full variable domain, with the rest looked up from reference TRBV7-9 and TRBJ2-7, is DTGVSQNPRHKITKRGQNVTFRCDPISEHNRLYWYRQTLGQGPEFLTYFQNEAQLEKSRLLSDRFSAERPKGSFSTLEIQRTEQGDSAMYLCASSVRDSVYEQYFGPGTRLTVT.

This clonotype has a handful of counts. CDR3 protein: CSVDRTGGTGELFF. In DNA, the CDR3 is TGCAGCGTTGACCGGACAGGGGGCACCGGGGAGCTGTTTTTT. The rearrangement joins TRBV29-1 to TRBJ2-2; 10 nucleotides align to TRBD1. Germline values: CDR1 SQVTM, CDR2 ANQGSEA. The CDR3 spans 14 residues. Trimming at V came to 3 bases and at J to 4 bases, leaving 2 bases not matched to a gene.

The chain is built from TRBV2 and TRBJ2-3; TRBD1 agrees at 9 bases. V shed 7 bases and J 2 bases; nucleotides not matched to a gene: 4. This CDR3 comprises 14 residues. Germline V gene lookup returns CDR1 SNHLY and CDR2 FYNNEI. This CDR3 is CASNRDRDTDTQYF. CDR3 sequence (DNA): TGTGCCAGCAACCGGGACAGGGACACAGATACGCAGTATTTT.

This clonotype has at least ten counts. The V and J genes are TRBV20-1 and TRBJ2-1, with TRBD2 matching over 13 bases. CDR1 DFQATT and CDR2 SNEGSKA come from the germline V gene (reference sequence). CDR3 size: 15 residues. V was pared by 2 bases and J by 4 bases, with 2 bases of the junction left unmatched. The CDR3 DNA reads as TGCAGTGCTAGATTGGGACTAGCGGGGTACAATGAGCAGTTCTTC. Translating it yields CSARLGLAGYNEQFF.

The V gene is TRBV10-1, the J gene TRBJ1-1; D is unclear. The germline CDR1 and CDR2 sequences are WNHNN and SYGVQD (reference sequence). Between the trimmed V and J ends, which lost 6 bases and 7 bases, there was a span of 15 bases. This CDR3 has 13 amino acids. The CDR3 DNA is TGCGCCAGCAGCCGGGAACCGCGCGGTGAAGCTTTCTTT. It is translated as CASSREPRGEAFF.

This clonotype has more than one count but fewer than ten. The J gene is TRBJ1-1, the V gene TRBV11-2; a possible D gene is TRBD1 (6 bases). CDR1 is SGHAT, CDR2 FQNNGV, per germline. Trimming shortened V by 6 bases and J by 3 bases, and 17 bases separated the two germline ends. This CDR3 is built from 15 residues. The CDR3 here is CASRQRGIGDTEAFF. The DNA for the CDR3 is TGTGCCAGCAGACAAAGGGGGATCGGCGACACTGAAGCTTTCTTT.

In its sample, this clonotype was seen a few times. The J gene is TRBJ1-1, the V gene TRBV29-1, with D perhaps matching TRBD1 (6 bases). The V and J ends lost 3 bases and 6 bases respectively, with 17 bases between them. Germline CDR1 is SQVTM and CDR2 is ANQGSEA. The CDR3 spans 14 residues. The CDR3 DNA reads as TGCAGCGTTGACGGGGGCCCTCTAAGTTCTGAAGCTTTCTTT. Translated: CSVDGGPLSSEAFF.

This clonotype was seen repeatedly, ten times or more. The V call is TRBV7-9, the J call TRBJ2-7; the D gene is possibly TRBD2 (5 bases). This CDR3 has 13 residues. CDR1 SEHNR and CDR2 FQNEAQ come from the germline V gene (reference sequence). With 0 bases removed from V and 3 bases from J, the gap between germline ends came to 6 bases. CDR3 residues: CASSLAGVYEQYF. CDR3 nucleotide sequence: TGTGCCAGCAGCTTAGCGGGAGTCTACGAGCAGTACTTC.

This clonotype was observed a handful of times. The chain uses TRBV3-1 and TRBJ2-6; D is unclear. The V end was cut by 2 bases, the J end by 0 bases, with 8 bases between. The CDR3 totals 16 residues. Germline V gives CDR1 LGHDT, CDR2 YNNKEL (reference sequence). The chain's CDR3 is CASSQRFTSGANVLTF. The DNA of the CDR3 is TGTGCCAGCAGCCAAAGGTTCACCTCTGGGGCCAACGTCCTGACTTTC.

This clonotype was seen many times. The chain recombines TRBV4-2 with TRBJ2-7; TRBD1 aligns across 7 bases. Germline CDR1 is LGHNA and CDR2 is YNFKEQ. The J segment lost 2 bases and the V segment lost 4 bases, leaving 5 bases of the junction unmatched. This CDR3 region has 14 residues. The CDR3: CASSPRDRAYEQYF. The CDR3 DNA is TGTGCCAGCAGCCCCCGGGACAGAGCCTACGAGCAGTACTTC.

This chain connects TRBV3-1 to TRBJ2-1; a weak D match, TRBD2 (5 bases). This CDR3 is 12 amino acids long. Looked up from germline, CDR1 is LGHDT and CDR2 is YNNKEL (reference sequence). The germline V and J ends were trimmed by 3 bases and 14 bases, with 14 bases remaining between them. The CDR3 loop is CASSHGKAREFF. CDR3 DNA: TGTGCCAGCAGCCATGGGAAGGCGCGGGAGTTCTTC.

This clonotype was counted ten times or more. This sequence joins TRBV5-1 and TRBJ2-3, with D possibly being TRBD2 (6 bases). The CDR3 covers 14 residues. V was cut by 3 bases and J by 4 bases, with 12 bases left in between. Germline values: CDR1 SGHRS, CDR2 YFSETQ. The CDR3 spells CASSSQTSSDTQYF. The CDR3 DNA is TGCGCCAGCAGCTCACAGACTAGTTCAGATACGCAGTATTTT.

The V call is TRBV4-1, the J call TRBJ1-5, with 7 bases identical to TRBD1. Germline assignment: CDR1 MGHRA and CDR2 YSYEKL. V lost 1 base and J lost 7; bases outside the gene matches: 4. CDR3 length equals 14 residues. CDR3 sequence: CASSQGQGHQPQHF. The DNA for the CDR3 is TGCGCCAGCAGCCAAGGACAGGGACACCAGCCCCAGCATTTT.

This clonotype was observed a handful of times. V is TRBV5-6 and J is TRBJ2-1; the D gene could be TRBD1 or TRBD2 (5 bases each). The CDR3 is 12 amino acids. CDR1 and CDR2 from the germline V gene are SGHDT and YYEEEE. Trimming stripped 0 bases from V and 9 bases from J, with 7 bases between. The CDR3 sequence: CASSLARGEQFF. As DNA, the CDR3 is TGTGCCAGCAGCTTGGCGAGGGGTGAGCAGTTCTTC.

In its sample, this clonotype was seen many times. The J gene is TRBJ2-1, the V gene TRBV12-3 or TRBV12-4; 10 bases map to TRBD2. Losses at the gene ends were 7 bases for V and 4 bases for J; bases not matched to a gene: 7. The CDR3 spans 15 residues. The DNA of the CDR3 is TGTGCCAGCATCCTTAGCGGGGGGCCGTACAATGAGCAGTTCTTC. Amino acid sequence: CASILSGGPYNEQFF.

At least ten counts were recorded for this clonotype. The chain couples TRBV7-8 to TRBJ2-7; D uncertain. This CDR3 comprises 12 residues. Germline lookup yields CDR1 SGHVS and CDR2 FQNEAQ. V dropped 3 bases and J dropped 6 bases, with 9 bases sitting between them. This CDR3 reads CASSFIRAEQYF. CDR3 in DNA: TGTGCCAGCAGCTTCATACGGGCCGAGCAGTACTTC.

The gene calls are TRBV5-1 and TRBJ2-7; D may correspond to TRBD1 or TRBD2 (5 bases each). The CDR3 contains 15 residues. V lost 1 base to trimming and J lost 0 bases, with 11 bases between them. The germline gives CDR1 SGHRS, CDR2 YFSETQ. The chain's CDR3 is CASSLMGDSSYEQYF. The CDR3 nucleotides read TGCGCCAGCAGCTTGATGGGGGATAGCTCCTACGAGCAGTACTTC.

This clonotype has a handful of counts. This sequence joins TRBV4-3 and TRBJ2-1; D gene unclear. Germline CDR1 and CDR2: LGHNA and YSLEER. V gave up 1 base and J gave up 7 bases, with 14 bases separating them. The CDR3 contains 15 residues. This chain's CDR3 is CASSQVSLLRNEQFF. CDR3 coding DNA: TGCGCCAGCAGCCAAGTCTCCCTCTTGAGAAATGAGCAGTTCTTC.

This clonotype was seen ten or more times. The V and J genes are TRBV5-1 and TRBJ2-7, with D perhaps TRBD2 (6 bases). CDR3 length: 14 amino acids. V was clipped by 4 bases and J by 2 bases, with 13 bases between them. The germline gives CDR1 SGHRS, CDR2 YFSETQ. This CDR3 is CASSAGTSAYEQYF. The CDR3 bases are TGCGCCAGCAGCGCCGGGACTTCCGCCTACGAGCAGTACTTC.